The 24 T cell receptor beta chains in this list originate from one sample, sequenced in a study of cytomegalovirus exposure and HLA in healthy donors. PCR amplification relied on 60 Vbeta primers (plus 13 Jbeta primers). Only in-frame clones appear in the TCRdb table, and some are missing; sequencing was by immunoSEQ multiplex PCR. In the table there are roughly 150,000 clones, around four fifths of which are singletons. Sequences were obtained from PBMCs. These receptors all come from a man aged 25 to 40 in good health and CMV-seronegative.

The V call is TRBV7-3, the J call TRBJ1-6; 9 bases fit TRBD1. Germline V CDR1 and CDR2: SGHTA, FQGTGA. CDR3 length: 15 amino acids. V lost 4 bases, J lost 9 bases, and 7 bases stayed unmatched. This CDR3 is CASSSTGGLGSPLHF. The CDR3 DNA reads TGTGCCAGCAGCTCTACAGGGGGCTTGGGTTCACCCCTCCACTTT.

In the case of this clone: At the DNA level, this CDR3 is encoded by other sequences in the same sample as well. This chain links TRBV9 with TRBJ2-2; D is ambiguous. Germline V gene sequence: CDR1 SGDLS, CDR2 YYNGEE. The CDR3 is 14 residues long. Trimming cost V 0 bases and J 1 base, with 4 bases left between them. Here the CDR3 DNA reads TGTGCCAGCAGCGTAGCGGGGAACACCGGGGAGCTGTTTTTT. Protein sequence: CASSVAGNTGELFF.

The V and J genes are TRBV30 and TRBJ1-6; D gene unclear. Germline V gene data show CDR1 as GTSNPN and CDR2 as SVGIG (reference sequence). This CDR3 has 15 amino acids. The ends were cut back, 0 bases at V and 5 bases at J, with 11 bases in the middle. CDR3 bases: TGTGCCTGGAGTGTACGGAGGGAGCATAATTCACCCCTCCACTTT. Residues: CAWSVRREHNSPLHF.

This clone has a single count. The rearrangement links TRBV7-9 to TRBJ2-2; 14 nucleotides agree with TRBD2. The CDR3 length is 17 residues. V was pared by 5 bases and J by 7 bases, with 9 bases of the junction left unmatched. Germline-derived CDR1 and CDR2 are SEHNR and FQNEAQ (reference sequence). For the CDR3, the DNA is TGTGCCAGCAGCCGGGGACTAGCGGGAGCGGCTTACGGGGAGCTGTTTTTT. Residues: CASSRGLAGAAYGELFF.

The rearrangement links TRBV5-4 to TRBJ2-2; D is possibly TRBD1 (6 bases). V was clipped by 3 bases and J by 3 bases, with 12 bases between them. Germline V CDR1 and CDR2: SGHNT, YYREEE (reference sequence). The CDR3 totals 15 residues. The CDR3 DNA follows: TGTGCCAGCAGCTGGGGGACACCCTACACCGGGGAGCTGTTTTTT. Its translation: CASSWGTPYTGELFF.

In DNA form, the CDR3 reads TGTGCCAGCTCACCCAAAAGACTAGCACCGAGCTCCTACAATGAGCAGTTCTTC. Protein sequence: CASSPKRLAPSSYNEQFF. This chain joins TRBV18 and TRBJ2-1, with 7 bases fitting TRBD2. The CDR3 extends over 18 amino acids. V shed 3 bases, J shed 0 bases, and the junction held 11 bases outside the gene matches. The germline V gene encodes CDR1 KGHSH and CDR2 LQKENI. Based on the CDR3 plus reference TRBV18 and TRBJ2-1, the full variable domain is NAGVMQNPRHLVRRRGQEARLRCSPMKGHSHVYWYRQLPEEGLKFMVYLQKENIIDESGMPKERFSAEFPKEGPSILRIQQVVRGDSAAYFCASSPKRLAPSSYNEQFFGPGTRLTVL.

This rearrangement joins TRBV28 to TRBJ1-1; a possible D gene is TRBD1 (6 bases). This CDR3 spans 12 amino acids. The ends were cut back, 4 bases at V and 7 bases at J, with 10 bases in the middle. Germline V gives CDR1 MDHEN, CDR2 SYDVKM. The CDR3 nucleotides read TGTGCCAGCAGTTGGGGGCAGGTTGAAGCTTTCTTT. Protein product: CASSWGQVEAFF. Full variable domain (missing parts from reference TRBV28 and TRBJ1-1): DVKVTQSSRYLVKRTGEKVFLECVQDMDHENMFWYRQDPGLGLRLIYFSYDVKMKEKGDIPEGYSVSREKKERFSLILESASTNQTSMYLCASSWGQVEAFFGQGTRLTVV.

The chain links TRBV5-1 to TRBJ2-5; 10 bases align to TRBD1. Trimming took 4 bases from V and 0 from J; bases not matched to a gene: 9. The germline V gene has CDR1 SGHRS and CDR2 YFSETQ. This CDR3 is 17 amino acids long. In DNA form, the CDR3 reads TGCGCCAGCAGCGCGGGACAGGGGTGGCGCAACCAAGAGACCCAGTACTTC. It yields the protein CASSAGQGWRNQETQYF.

This sequence joins TRBV27 and TRBJ2-7; 10 nucleotides agree with TRBD2. V lost 3 bases and J lost 2; bases outside the gene matches: 4. CDR1 is MNHEY and CDR2 is SMNVEV in the germline V gene (reference sequence). The CDR3 is 15 residues long. The CDR3, as DNA: TGTGCCAGCAGTTTCTCCGGGACTAGCGCCTACGAGCAGTACTTC. Protein product: CASSFSGTSAYEQYF.

This chain links TRBV1 with TRBJ1-2; the D call of TRBD1 is as the table states it, not checked on the DNA. TRBV1 is flagged as a pseudogene. The CDR3 contains 15 residues. The CDR3 loop reads CTSSQAVGALDGYTF. CDR3 sequence (DNA): TGCACCAGCAGCCAAGCGGTAGGGGCGCTGGATGGCTACACCTTC.

The rearrangement joins TRBV6-6 to TRBJ1-2; D unclear. Germline CDR1 MNHNY, CDR2 SVGAGI (reference sequence). Trimming shortened V by 0 bases and J by 8 bases, and 10 bases separated the two germline ends. CDR3 size: 13 residues. CDR3 DNA sequence: TGTGCCAGCAGTTACTCACCCCCGAGGGGCTACACCTTC. Its protein is CASSYSPPRGYTF.

This clone was seen just once. CDR3 protein: CAWISERGYGYTF. The CDR3 DNA reads TGTGCCTGGATCTCCGAAAGAGGGTATGGCTACACCTTC. This sequence joins TRBV30 and TRBJ1-2; D gene uncertain. The CDR3 is 13 amino acids. Looked up from germline, CDR1 is GTSNPN and CDR2 is SVGIG (reference sequence). The germline V and J ends were trimmed by 4 bases and 5 bases, with 14 bases remaining between them.

The chain links TRBV7-9 to TRBJ2-7; TRBD2 matches 13 bases. CDR3 length: 16 residues. Germline CDR1 and CDR2: SEHNR and FQNEAQ (reference sequence). The V and J ends lost 4 bases and 2 bases, in that order; junction bases with no gene match: 5. In nucleotides, the CDR3 is TGTGCCAGCAGCTGGCCGGGGACTAGCGGGACCTACGAGCAGTACTTC. Translating it yields CASSWPGTSGTYEQYF. The full variable domain, in which reference TRBV7-9 and TRBJ2-7 provide the parts outside the CDR3, is DTGVSQNPRHKITKRGQNVTFRCDPISEHNRLYWYRQTLGQGPEFLTYFQNEAQLEKSRLLSDRFSAERPKGSFSTLEIQRTEQGDSAMYLCASSWPGTSGTYEQYFGPGTRLTVT.

V usage is TRBV7-9 and J usage is TRBJ2-2; 9 bases match TRBD1. Germline V lookup: CDR1 SEHNR, CDR2 FQNEAQ (reference sequence). The CDR3 loop spans 15 amino acids. The V and J ends lost 4 bases and 3 bases, in that order; junction bases with no gene match: 3. In DNA form, the CDR3 reads TGTGCCAGCAGCTGGGACAGGGCGGACACCGGGGAGCTGTTTTTT. As protein: CASSWDRADTGELFF.

The chain links TRBV5-6 to TRBJ2-1, with TRBD1 identical over 9 bases. The trim removed 4 bases at V and 6 bases at J, leaving 8 bases unmatched. The CDR3 loop spans 15 amino acids. Germline V CDR1 and CDR2: SGHDT, YYEEEE. CDR3 residues: CASSISGTGPNEQFF. Here the CDR3 DNA reads TGTGCCAGCAGCATCTCCGGGACAGGGCCCAATGAGCAGTTCTTC.

The chain links TRBV23-1 to TRBJ2-4; 12 bases are shared with TRBD1. TRBV23-1 is filed as an ORF, its function uncertain. The CDR3 is 17 amino acids. V lost 11 bases to trimming and J lost 1 base; unmatched junction nucleotides: 12. For the CDR3, the DNA is TGCGCCCGACCGGGACAGGGGGCCGCGGGGGCCAAAAACATTCAGTACTTC. Translating gives CARPGQGAAGAKNIQYF.

This chain connects TRBV10-1 to TRBJ1-6, with D perhaps TRBD1 (6 bases). This CDR3 comprises 15 residues. The V end lost 8 bases, the J end lost 0 bases, and 11 bases lay between the germline ends. Germline V gene data show CDR1 as WNHNN and CDR2 as SYGVQD (reference sequence). The CDR3, as DNA: TGCGCCAGCGAAACAGGGATCTCCTATAATTCACCCCTCCACTTT. Translating gives CASETGISYNSPLHF.

CDR3 amino acids: CASSLRSLESGEKLFF. DNA of the CDR3: TGTGCCAGCAGTTTGCGTAGTCTGGAGAGTGGGGAAAAACTGTTTTTT. V usage is TRBV27 and J usage is TRBJ1-4; D gene unclear. V was clipped by 3 bases and J by 8 bases, with 19 bases between them. There are 16 residues in the CDR3. Germline V gives CDR1 MNHEY, CDR2 SMNVEV (reference sequence).

A note on this clone: The sample has other DNA sequences that encode this CDR3 too. The rearrangement links TRBV5-1 to TRBJ2-7, with D hard to call. V was clipped by 2 bases and J by 0 bases, with 9 bases between them. This CDR3 comprises 14 residues. CDR1 is SGHRS, CDR2 YFSETQ, per germline. In DNA form, the CDR3 reads TGCGCCAGCAGCTTAGGCGGTAGCTCCTACGAGCAGTACTTC. As protein: CASSLGGSSYEQYF.

This sequence joins TRBV29-1 and TRBJ2-5; possible D gene TRBD1, 6 bases. Germline lookup yields CDR1 SQVTM and CDR2 ANQGSEA. The CDR3 runs to 11 residues. V lost 8 bases to trimming and J lost 5 bases, with 12 bases between them. CDR3 in DNA: TGCAGCCCCTGGGACACCGAGACCCAGTACTTC. This codes for CSPWDTETQYF.

The chain combines TRBV4-3 with TRBJ2-3; tentatively, D is TRBD2 (5 bases). The V gene's germline CDR1 is LGHNA and CDR2 YSLEER. The ends were cut back, 3 bases at V and 6 bases at J, with 25 bases in the middle. This CDR3 has 18 amino acids. The CDR3 is CASSHRVVDDYYTDTQYF. For the CDR3, the DNA is TGCGCCAGCAGCCACCGAGTCGTGGACGACTACTACACGGATACGCAGTATTTT.

This rearrangement joins TRBV10-1 to TRBJ1-5; D unresolved. Germline V CDR1 and CDR2: WNHNN, SYGVQD (reference sequence). The germline V and J ends were trimmed by 8 bases and 0 bases, with 8 bases remaining between them. The CDR3 sequence is 13 residues long. The CDR3: CASQRDSNQPQHF. The CDR3, as DNA: TGCGCCAGCCAGAGGGATAGCAATCAGCCCCAGCATTTT.

In its sample, this clone was seen a few times. Germline and junction disagree at one end, which may indicate a read error. The CDR3 nucleotides are TGCGCCAGCAGGTCGGGACAGGGAAACATTGAAGCTTTCTTT. It translates to CASRSGQGNIEAFF. V gene TRBV5-1 combines with J gene TRBJ1-1; TRBD1 aligns across 9 bases. From germline, CDR1 is SGHRS and CDR2 YFSETQ. The CDR3 loop spans 14 amino acids.

V and J are TRBV9 and TRBJ1-5; unclear D gene. The CDR3 extends over 15 amino acids. Germline-derived CDR1 and CDR2 are SGDLS and YYNGEE. V was cut by 4 bases and J by 3 bases, with 14 bases left in between. DNA for the CDR3: TGTGCCAGCAGCCCCTTGGAGAACTCCAATCAGCCCCAGCATTTT. It yields the protein CASSPLENSNQPQHF. Combining the CDR3 with reference TRBV9 and TRBJ1-5 gives the whole variable domain DSGVTQTPKHLITATGQRVTLRCSPRSGDLSVYWYQQSLDQGLQFLIQYYNGEERAKGNILERFSAQQFPDLHSELNLSSLELGDSALYFCASSPLENSNQPQHFGDGTRLSIL.